The T cell receptor (beta chain) described here comes from a study of CD8 T cells in ankylosing spondylitis. General study results and limits: Reportedly, disease-linked clones are significantly enriched in ankylosing spondylitis patients' matched synovial fluid. A TCR beta motif of eight or nine highly homologous variants seemed to mark ankylosing spondylitis blood.

Trimming took 0 bases from V and 6 from J, leaving 16 bases between them. Germline V CDR1 and CDR2: DFQATT, SNEGSKA (reference sequence). The length of the CDR3 is 15 residues. MiXCR, applied by TCRdb to the 5' RACE reads, yields one record per CDR3 protein. The sample holds hundreds of thousands of distinct CDR3 sequences; 12% are singletons and the top ten take approximately 0.5%. With regard to this clonotype: The antigen remains unidentified.

The sequence came from a male donor with ankylosing spondylitis. The chain is built from TRBV20-1 and TRBJ2-3, with D possibly matching TRBD1 (5 bases). The sequenced sample was blood, either unsorted or a sorted T cell fraction (not recorded which). The CDR3: CSARDFGRAADTQYF. DNA for the CDR3: TGCAGTGCTAGAGATTTCGGCAGGGCCGCGGATACGCAGTATTTT.